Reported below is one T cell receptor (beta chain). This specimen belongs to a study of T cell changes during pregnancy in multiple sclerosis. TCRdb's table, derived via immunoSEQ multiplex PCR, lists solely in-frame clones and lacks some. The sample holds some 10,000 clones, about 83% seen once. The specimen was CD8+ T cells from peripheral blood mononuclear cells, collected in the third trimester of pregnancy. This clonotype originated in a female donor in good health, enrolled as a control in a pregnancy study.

The CDR3 spells CASRDLTGEQYF. In DNA form, the CDR3 reads TGTGCCAGCAGGGACCTTACGGGAGAGCAGTACTTC. This chain links TRBV2 with TRBJ2-7, with D perhaps matching TRBD2 (5 bases). The CDR3 has 12 residues. V was trimmed by 6 bases and J by 7 bases, leaving 13 bases between them. CDR1 and CDR2 from the germline V gene are SNHLY and FYNNEI.